The 15 T cell receptor beta chains presented below share a single source sample, sequenced in a study of blood T cell repertoires in COVID-19 (dated by TCRdb to between 2020 and 2021). The library was built by means of the immunoSEQ multiplex PCR assay. In its TCRdb copy, this immuneACCESS table keeps in-frame sequences only and misses some clones. Where compared with another copy, unresolved V genes explain less than half of these, and the others have no known cause. The sample has approximately 170,000 clones on record, approximately 84% of them singletons. The top ten clones comprise roughly 2.7% of the sample. What was sequenced was peripheral blood. These TCRs come from a woman of 80 years or more with COVID-19, enrolled during active disease.

The chain carries TRBV18 and TRBJ1-1, with 7 bases lining up with TRBD1. In germline, CDR1 is KGHSH, CDR2 LQKENI. Trimming at V came to 3 bases and at J to 5 bases, leaving 3 bases not matched to a gene. The CDR3 loop spans 13 amino acids. The CDR3 region is CASSPTGVTEAFF. The CDR3 DNA follows: TGTGCCAGCTCACCCACAGGGGTAACTGAAGCTTTCTTT.

This clone was seen only a few times. V and J are TRBV5-1 and TRBJ1-1; possibly TRBD1 for D (5 bases). This CDR3 has 15 amino acids. Trimming stripped 4 bases from V and 3 bases from J, with 16 bases between. Germline CDR1 reads SGHRS; CDR2 reads YFSETQ. In nucleotides, the CDR3 is TGCGCCAGCAGCCCGATTCTGGGGGGAGACACTGAAGCTTTCTTT. This gives the protein CASSPILGGDTEAFF. The full variable domain, its missing parts supplied by reference TRBV5-1 and TRBJ1-1, is KAGVTQTPRYLIKTRGQQVTLSCSPISGHRSVSWYQQTPGQGLQFLFEYFSETQRNKGNFPGRFSGRQFSNSRSEMNVSTLELGDSALYLCASSPILGGDTEAFFGQGTRLTVV.

The chain couples TRBV20-1 to TRBJ2-5; no definite D call. Trimming shortened V by 5 bases and J by 4 bases, and 8 bases separated the two germline ends. There are 11 residues in the CDR3. The germline gives CDR1 DFQATT, CDR2 SNEGSKA (reference sequence). In DNA form, the CDR3 reads TGCAGTGCTGTCACAAGAGAGACCCAGTACTTC. Its protein is CSAVTRETQYF.

This sequence joins TRBV27 and TRBJ2-4; TRBD2 agrees at 7 bases. This CDR3 has 15 amino acids. Germline V CDR1 and CDR2: MNHEY, SMNVEV (reference sequence). Trimming took 5 bases from V and 0 from J; bases not matched to a gene: 4. The CDR3 loop is CASSTLAGAKNIQYF. For the CDR3, the DNA is TGTGCCAGCAGTACCTTAGCGGGAGCCAAAAACATTCAGTACTTC.

This chain joins TRBV7-6 and TRBJ1-1; no clear D. This CDR3 is built from 15 residues. Trimming pared 5 bases from V and 3 bases from J, leaving 16 bases between. CDR1 SGHVS and CDR2 FNYEAQ come from the germline V gene. CDR3: CASSISDGSHTEAFF. CDR3 sequence (DNA): TGTGCCAGCAGCATTAGTGATGGGAGTCACACTGAAGCTTTCTTT.

V is TRBV2 and J is TRBJ2-4, with D tentatively TRBD1 (6 bases). The CDR3 spans 15 residues. Deletions cut 4 bases from V and 3 bases from J, with 13 bases between. Germline lookup yields CDR1 SNHLY and CDR2 FYNNEI. This CDR3 is CASSVRGLGKNIQYF. CDR3 coding DNA: TGTGCCAGCAGTGTTAGGGGGTTGGGCAAAAACATTCAGTACTTC.

The V call is TRBV3-1 (or the pseudogene TRBV3-2), the J call TRBJ2-5; 14 bases are shared with TRBD2. The CDR3 runs to 16 residues. CDR1 is LGHDT and CDR2 is YNNKEL in the germline V gene (reference sequence). Trimming removed 4 bases from V and 5 bases from J; junction bases left unmatched: 6. CDR3 protein: CASSRGTSGSPETQYF. The CDR3 region has the DNA TGTGCCAGCAGCCGAGGGACTAGCGGGAGTCCTGAGACCCAGTACTTC.

The chain links TRBV27 to TRBJ2-3; TRBD1 agrees at 7 bases. Germline CDR1 reads MNHEY; CDR2 reads SMNVEV (reference sequence). The trim removed 5 bases at V and 9 bases at J, leaving 11 bases unmatched. CDR3 length equals 14 residues. The CDR3 DNA reads as TGTGCCAGCAGTCTCCTCTCCCAGGGGGACACGCAGTATTTT. Translation gives CASSLLSQGDTQYF.

The chain recombines TRBV27 with TRBJ2-3, with D tentatively TRBD1 (5 bases). Germline V gene sequence: CDR1 MNHEY, CDR2 SMNVEV (reference sequence). V was clipped by 5 bases and J by 2 bases, with 14 bases between them. This CDR3 spans 15 amino acids. CDR3 DNA: TGTGCCAGCAGTAATTGGGGCCTTCTCACAGATACGCAGTATTTT. It is translated as CASSNWGLLTDTQYF.

The rearrangement uses TRBV7-8 and TRBJ2-7; a possible D gene is TRBD2 (5 bases). Trimming pared 2 bases from V and 0 bases from J, leaving 8 bases between. CDR1 is SGHVS and CDR2 is FQNEAQ in the germline V gene. The CDR3 totals 14 residues. The CDR3 loop reads CASSLSGSSYEQYF. CDR3 in DNA: TGTGCCAGCAGCTTAAGTGGGAGCTCCTACGAGCAGTACTTC.

The chain links TRBV5-5 to TRBJ1-3; no reliable D call. The V end was cut by 4 bases, the J end by 0 bases, with 11 bases between. This CDR3 is 15 amino acids long. CDR1 is SGHKS and CDR2 is YYEKEE in the germline V gene (reference sequence). The CDR3 spells CASSQDWSSGNTIYF. The CDR3 coding sequence is TGTGCCAGCAGCCAGGACTGGAGCTCTGGAAACACCATATATTTT.

This chain joins TRBV19 and TRBJ1-1, with D possibly matching TRBD1 (6 bases). Germline values: CDR1 LNHDA, CDR2 SQIVND (reference sequence). This CDR3 has 17 amino acids. V was cut by 5 bases and J by 5 bases, with 24 bases left in between. CDR3 DNA: TGTGCCAGTAGTCCGTGGGGTTCGGCCAGGGGTATTACTGAAGCTTTCTTT. This translates into CASSPWGSARGITEAFF.

This clone was counted once. This chain uses TRBV29-1 with TRBJ2-2; 8 nucleotides align to TRBD2. Germline CDR1 and CDR2: SQVTM and ANQGSEA. V lost 7 bases, J lost 4 bases, and 8 bases stayed unmatched. The CDR3 contains 14 residues. This chain's CDR3 is CSALAGSGTGELFF. For the CDR3, the DNA is TGCAGCGCATTAGCGGGGTCGGGCACCGGGGAGCTGTTTTTT.

The rearrangement uses TRBV6-2 or TRBV6-3 and TRBJ2-7; D remains ambiguous. V lost 3 bases and J lost 11, with 14 bases in between. Germline V gene lookup returns CDR1 MNHEY and CDR2 SVGEGT. The CDR3 is made up of 12 amino acids. The DNA for the CDR3 is TGTGCCAGCAGTTATAGCATGGCCCGGGAGTACTTC. Its protein is CASSYSMAREYF.

The rearrangement uses TRBV6-5 and TRBJ1-5; D gene uncertain. V was trimmed by 2 bases and J by 3 bases, leaving 5 bases between them. Germline V gene sequence: CDR1 MNHEY, CDR2 SVGAGI. The CDR3 sequence is 13 residues long. DNA of the CDR3: TGTGCCAGCAGTTACAGCCTCAATCAGCCCCAGCATTTT. Translating it yields CASSYSLNQPQHF.